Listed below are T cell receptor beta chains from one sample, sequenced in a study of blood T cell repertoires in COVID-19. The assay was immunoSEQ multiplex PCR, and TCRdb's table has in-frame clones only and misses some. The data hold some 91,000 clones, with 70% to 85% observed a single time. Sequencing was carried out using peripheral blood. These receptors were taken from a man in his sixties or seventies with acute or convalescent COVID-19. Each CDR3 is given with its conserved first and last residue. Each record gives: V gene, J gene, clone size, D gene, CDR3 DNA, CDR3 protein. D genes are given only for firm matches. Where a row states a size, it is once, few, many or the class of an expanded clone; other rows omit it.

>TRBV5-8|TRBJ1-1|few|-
TGTGCCAGCGGAATACAGGGCGCCACTGAAGCTTTCTTT
CASGIQGATEAFF
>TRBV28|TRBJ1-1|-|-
TGTGCCAGCAAAAAAACAGGGAGCACTGAAGCTTTCTTT
CASKKTGSTEAFF
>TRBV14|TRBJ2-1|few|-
TGTGCCAGCAGCCAAGGGAGGAGTGAGCAGTTCTTC
CASSQGRSEQFF
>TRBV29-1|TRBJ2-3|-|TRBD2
TGCAGCGTTGAGGGGAGAAGCGGGACCACAGATACGCAGTATTTT
CSVEGRSGTTDTQYF
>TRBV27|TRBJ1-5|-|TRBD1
TGTGCCAGCAGTCCCACCGGGACAGGGTTCAATCAGCCCCAGCATTTT
CASSPTGTGFNQPQHF
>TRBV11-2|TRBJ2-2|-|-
TGTGCCAGCAGCTTAGGGTGGGGGGACACCGGGGAGCTGTTTTTT
CASSLGWGDTGELFF
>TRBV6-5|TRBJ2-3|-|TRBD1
TGTGCCAGCAGGGGGACAGGAACCACAGATACGCAGTATTTT
CASRGTGTTDTQYF
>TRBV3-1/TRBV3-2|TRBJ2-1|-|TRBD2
TGTGCCAGCAGCCAAGGGACTAGCGGTAACAATGAGCAGTTCTTC
CASSQGTSGNNEQFF
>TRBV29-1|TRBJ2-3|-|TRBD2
TGCAGCGTTGATAATAGCGGGGGGGCAACAGATACGCAGTATTTT
CSVDNSGGATDTQYF
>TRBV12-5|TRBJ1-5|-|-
TGTGCTAGTGGTTTTGGCGCCGTCAGGGATCCCGGAGGCAATCAGCCCCAGCATTTT
CASGFGAVRDPGGNQPQHF
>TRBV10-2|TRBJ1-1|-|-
TGCGCCAGCACTAAGGGACAAATATGGACTGAAGCTTTCTTT
CASTKGQIWTEAFF
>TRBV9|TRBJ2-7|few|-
TGTGCCAGCAGCGCGGATGGAGCTTCCTACGAGCAGTACTTC
CASSADGASYEQYF
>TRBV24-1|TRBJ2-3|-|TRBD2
TGTGCCACCAGTGATTCAGCGGGAACATTCACAGATACGCAGTATTTT
CATSDSAGTFTDTQYF
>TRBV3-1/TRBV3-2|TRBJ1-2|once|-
TGTGCCAGCAGCCAAGACGGAGGAATTGGCTACACCTTC
CASSQDGGIGYTF
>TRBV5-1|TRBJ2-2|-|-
TGCGCCAGCAGCTTGGGACCCGAAGACTACACCGGGGAGCTGTTTTTT
CASSLGPEDYTGELFF
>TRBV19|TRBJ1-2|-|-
TGTGCCAGTAGTATCGGAGGGGCCTATGGCTACACCTTC
CASSIGGAYGYTF
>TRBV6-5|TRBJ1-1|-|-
TGTGCCAGCAGTTACCCCCCGGGGACTGAAGCTTTCTTT
CASSYPPGTEAFF
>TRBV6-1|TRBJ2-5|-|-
TGTGCCAGCAGTGAACAACAAAACCTTCAAGAGACCCAGTACTTC
CASSEQQNLQETQYF
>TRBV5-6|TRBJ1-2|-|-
TGTGCCAGCAGCTTCGTATCCTACTATGGCTACACCTTC
CASSFVSYYGYTF
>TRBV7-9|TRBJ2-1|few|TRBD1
TGTGCCAGCAGTCCTACAGGGGACCAATACAATGAGCAGTTCTTC
CASSPTGDQYNEQFF
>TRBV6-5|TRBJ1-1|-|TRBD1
TGTGCCAGCAGTCTATGGGACAGCCAGAACACTGAAGCTTTCTTT
CASSLWDSQNTEAFF
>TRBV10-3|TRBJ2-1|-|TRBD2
TGTGCCATCAGTGAGGGGACTAGCGGCTCTCCCAGGAGGTACAATGAGCAGTTCTTC
CAISEGTSGSPRRYNEQFF
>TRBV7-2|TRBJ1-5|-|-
TGTGCCAGCAGCTTAGGGAAGGGGCGGGGGGCCCAGCATTTT
CASSLGKGRGAQHF
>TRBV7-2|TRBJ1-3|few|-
TGTGCCAGCAGCTTAGATCGCGGCCCTGGAAACACCATATATTTT
CASSLDRGPGNTIYF